This record looks at one TCR beta chain sequence and its context. This entry is derived from a study of CD8 T cells in ankylosing spondylitis. MiXCR, run by TCRdb on the 5' RACE reads, gives a single entry per CDR3 protein. The repertoire consists of 80,000 to 90,000 distinct CDR3 sequences, with roughly 30% occurring once and the leading ten covering about 60%. The sequence came from a male donor with ankylosing spondylitis or in good health (not recorded which). Material for sequencing was blood, either unsorted or a sorted T cell fraction (not recorded which).

The CDR3 bases are TGTGCCAGCAGTACCCCGCGGCCAAGCACAGATACGCAGTATTTT. The encoded protein is CASSTPRPSTDTQYF. The chain is built from TRBV28 and TRBJ2-3; D gene ambiguous. The germline V gene has CDR1 MDHEN and CDR2 SYDVKM. Trimming shortened V by 5 bases and J by 0 bases, and 12 bases separated the two germline ends. The CDR3 sequence is 15 residues long.